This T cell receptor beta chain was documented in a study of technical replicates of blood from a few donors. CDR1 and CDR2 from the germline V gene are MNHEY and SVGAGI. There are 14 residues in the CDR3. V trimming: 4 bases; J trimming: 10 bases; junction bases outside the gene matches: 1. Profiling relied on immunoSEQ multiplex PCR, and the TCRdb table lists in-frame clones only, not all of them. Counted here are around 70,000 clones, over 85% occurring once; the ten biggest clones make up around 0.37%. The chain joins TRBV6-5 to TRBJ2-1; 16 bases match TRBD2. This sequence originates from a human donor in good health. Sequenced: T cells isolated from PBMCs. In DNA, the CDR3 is TGTGCCAGCAGTTTGGGACTAGCGGGAGGGGAGCAGTTCTTC. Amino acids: CASSLGLAGGEQFF.